This entry concerns a single T cell receptor (beta chain). No antigen is known for it. The entry originates in a study of T cell responses to AZD1222 COVID-19 vaccine. General observations from the study: Donors were chiefly white British, with a greater number of females, and clonal diversity was perhaps underestimated. Once two AZD1222 doses were given, Spike-specific TCR breadth and depth went up. Every sample of the repertoires postdated the peak T cell response.

The table came from immunoSEQ multiplex PCR; TCRdb's copy has only in-frame clones and leaves some out. The repertoire holds over 85,000 clones, with about 94% as singletons. The clonotype comes from an adult who received the AZD1222 COVID-19 vaccine. The sequencing here drew on peripheral blood, taken 28 days after the second AZD1222 dose.

In nucleotides, the CDR3 is TGTGCCAGCAGCAAAGAGGTCCGGAGCAGGGAGGGAAATGGCTACACCTTC. Translated: CASSKEVRSREGNGYTF. The V call is TRBV7-8, the J call TRBJ1-2; weak D call: TRBD1 (5 bases). This CDR3 spans 17 amino acids. CDR1 and CDR2 from the germline V gene are SGHVS and FQNEAQ. V gave up 5 bases and J gave up 6 bases, with 25 bases separating them.